The clone carrying this T cell receptor (beta chain) appeared once. The antigen is undetermined. The entry originates in a study of a mutant IDH1 vaccine in newly diagnosed glioma. V lost 7 bases, J lost 2 bases, and 15 bases lay in between. CDR1 and CDR2 (germline): LNHDA, SQIVND (reference sequence). CDR3 length: 16 residues. Time point meaning: week 47, end of study. Mutant IDH1 20-mer peptide, at 300 ug, made up each vaccine dose, with topical imiquimod. Generated by immunoSEQ multiplex PCR, the TCRdb table keeps only in-frame clones and is missing some. The sample yields approximately 60,000 clones, about four fifths seen once.

The sequencing here drew on PBMCs, taken from a glioma patient whose treatment included an IDH1 peptide vaccine. V gene TRBV19 combines with J gene TRBJ2-6, with D tentatively TRBD2 (5 bases). The clonotype comes from a man aged 30-40 years with glioma. The CDR3 here is CASTSVARAGANVLTF. In nucleotides, the CDR3 is TGTGCCAGTACCTCCGTCGCGAGGGCTGGGGCCAACGTCCTGACTTTC.